This T cell receptor beta chain was captured by sequencing in a study of CD8 T cells in Susac syndrome. Controls were healthy donors chosen to match patients in age and sex. The RNA, roughly 0.5 to 1 ug, was put through reverse transcription using random hexamers. TCRdb passed the immunoSEQ multiplex PCR reads through MiXCR, listing each CDR3 protein once. This table holds roughly 200,000 distinct CDR3 sequences, approximately 95% found once. The CDR3 covers 16 residues. The J segment lost 6 bases and the V segment lost 4 bases, leaving 7 bases of the junction unmatched. Germline values: CDR1 MNHEY, CDR2 SMNVEV (reference sequence).

Sequencing was carried out using CD4+ T cells from PBMCs. The rearrangement joins TRBV27 to TRBJ2-1; 12 bases fit TRBD2. The source is a human donor in good health. The chain's CDR3 is CASSSPWTSGTNEQFF. The CDR3 bases are TGTGCCAGCAGTTCCCCATGGACTAGCGGGACCAATGAGCAGTTCTTC.